Below, one TCR beta chain is given with its context. As yet, its antigen is unknown. PCR employed 60 Vbeta and 13 Jbeta primers. The data were produced by immunoSEQ multiplex PCR, yet TCRdb's version contains in-frame clones alone and is incomplete. The sample includes 150,000 to 200,000 clones, about three quarters of them seen just once. The donors were healthy bone marrow donors. CDR3 length: 15 amino acids. Trimming removed 4 bases at V and 4 bases at J, with 14 bases between. Germline CDR1 SGHAT, CDR2 FQNNGV. This sample was included in a study of cytomegalovirus exposure and HLA in healthy donors. Notes on the study in general: Researchers left out some V segments, among them TRBV6-2 and TRBV6-3, as indistinguishable. The study labeled more than 150 TCR beta chains cytomegalovirus-associated. The authors later linked a missense DCLRE1C variant to TCR beta V- and J-gene trimming.

What was sequenced was PBMCs. This sequence joins TRBV11-2 and TRBJ1-3; D may be TRBD1 (5 bases). This receptor was taken from a woman between 35 and 50 years old in good health and CMV-seronegative. The CDR3 reads CASSWAEGLGNTIYF. In nucleotides, the CDR3 is TGTGCCAGCAGCTGGGCGGAGGGGCTCGGAAACACCATATATTTT.